This entry lists 3 T cell receptor beta chains sequenced from one sample in a study of T cell repertoires in cytomegalovirus infection. TCRdb processed the reads anew with MiXCR; each CDR3 protein has one entry. The sample lists 600,000 to 800,000 distinct CDR3 sequences, roughly a quarter occurring once. Source material: CD8+ T cells from PBMCs. The source of these receptors is a human donor in good health (CMV status not recorded). Some clones in this sample may be carry-over from other donors' samples.

The rearrangement links TRBV6-2 or TRBV6-3 to TRBJ2-7; 8 bases line up with TRBD1. This CDR3 region has 18 residues. V shed 2 bases and J 5 bases; nucleotides not matched to a gene: 17. Germline V CDR1 and CDR2: MNHEY, SVGEGT. The CDR3 reads CASSYRPVDRGGRDEQYV. Written as DNA, the CDR3 is TGTGCCAGCAGTTACCGGCCCGTCGACAGGGGAGGAAGGGACGAGCAGTACGTC.

The genes are TRBV6-6 and TRBJ2-5; 7 bases fit TRBD2. CDR3 length equals 17 residues. Germline V gives CDR1 MNHNY, CDR2 SVGAGI (reference sequence). V lost 4 bases to trimming and J lost 1 base; unmatched junction nucleotides: 12. The DNA for the CDR3 is TGTGCCAGCAGTTCTGGGAAAGCGGGGCCCATCCAAGAGACCCAGTACTTC. This encodes CASSSGKAGPIQETQYF.

This clonotype was found many times. V and J are TRBV6-5 and TRBJ1-5; 7 bases are a match to TRBD1. The CDR3 length is 14 residues. Trimming at V came to 6 bases and at J to 3 bases, leaving 5 bases not matched to a gene. CDR1 and CDR2 from the germline V gene are MNHEY and SVGAGI. The CDR3 here is CASSPDRANQPQHF. CDR3 DNA sequence: TGTGCCAGCAGCCCCGACAGGGCCAATCAGCCCCAGCATTTT.